This TCR beta chain was documented in a study of blood T cell repertoires in COVID-19. On the study more broadly: Both acute and convalescent COVID-19 samples were obtained from the United States, Italy and Spain.

The CDR3 consists of 17 residues. In germline, CDR1 is MDHEN, CDR2 SYDVKM. Between the trimmed V and J ends, which lost 1 base and 3 bases, there was a span of 16 bases. Original data processing: Amplification of reference gene primers provided the estimated nucleated cell counts. Profiled with immunoSEQ multiplex PCR; TCRdb holds only in-frame clones, not every one. V and J calls and clone size come straight from that table; D and trimming were deduced from the DNA. The data show around 300,000 clones, around 88% seen once. Sample: peripheral blood. This receptor was taken from a woman aged 30 to 39 with COVID-19, enrolled during active disease. The V and J genes are TRBV28 and TRBJ1-5; TRBD1 might be the D (5 bases). CDR3 bases: TGTGCCAGCAGTTTATTACAGGCTACGTTTCTCAATCAGCCCCAGCATTTT. Its protein product is CASSLLQATFLNQPQHF.